One TCR beta chain is described in this entry. There is no known antigen for this receptor. No base quality information exists; no much larger clone differs at one position. The record originates from a study of radiotherapy plus CTLA-4 blockade in lung cancer (dated by TCRdb to between 2017 and 2018). With regard to the full study: Objective responses occurred in approximately 19% of enrolled patients, and 30% to 40% achieved disease control. The paper as a whole reports these results and caveats: Increased serum interferon-beta after radiation, together with early dynamic changes in blood T cell clones, were reported to be the strongest predictors of response. After treatment with radiotherapy and ipilimumab, TCR clones that came from tumors expanded in the peripheral blood.

The study tested focal radiation therapy combined with CTLA-4 blockade (ipilimumab) in patients with chemo-refractory metastatic non-small-cell lung cancer. The V end gives up 8 bases and the J end 5 bases, leaving 3 bases in the junction not matched to a gene. The CDR3 sequence holds 13 residues, the cysteine and phenylalanine included. The kept DNA is CDR3 alone, 39 bases in frame from the first base. Based on the germline V gene, the CDR1 and CDR2 sequences are MNHEY and SVGAGI. Libraries were made using the immunoSEQ multiplex PCR assay. Entries here come from immuneACCESS through TCRdb and include only in-frame sequences with V and J called. Some clones fail to appear in such tables; in the studies checked, an unresolved V gene covers under half of the shortfall, and the cause of the remainder is unknown. In all, the sample holds over 100,000 clones, and 81% of those were seen once. Of the sample, 2.5% to 3.5% is held by the ten largest clones.

This chain joins TRBV6-5 to TRBJ2-5, with 12 central nucleotides matching TRBD2. The clonotype comes from a human donor with non-small cell lung cancer that progressed on radiotherapy plus ipilimumab. Some clones in this sample may be carry-over from other donors' samples. The sequencing here drew on peripheral blood, taken from a patient treated with radiotherapy plus ipilimumab. The CDR3 region has the sequence CASWTSGAETQYF. Here is the DNA: TGTGCCAGCTGGACTAGCGGGGCGGAGACCCAGTACTTC.